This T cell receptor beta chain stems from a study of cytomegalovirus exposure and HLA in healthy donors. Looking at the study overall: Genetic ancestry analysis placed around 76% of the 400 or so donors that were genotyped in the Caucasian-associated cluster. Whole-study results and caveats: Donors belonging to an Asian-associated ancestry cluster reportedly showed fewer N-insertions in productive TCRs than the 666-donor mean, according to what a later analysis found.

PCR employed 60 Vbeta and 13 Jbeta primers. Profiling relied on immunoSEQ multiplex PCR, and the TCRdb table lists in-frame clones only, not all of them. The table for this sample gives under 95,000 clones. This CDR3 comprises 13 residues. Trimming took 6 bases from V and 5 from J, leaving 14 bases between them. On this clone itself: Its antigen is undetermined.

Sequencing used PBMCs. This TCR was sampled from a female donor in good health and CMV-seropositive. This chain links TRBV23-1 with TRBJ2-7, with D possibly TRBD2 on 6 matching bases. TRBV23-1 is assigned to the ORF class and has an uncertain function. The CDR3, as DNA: TGCGCCAGCAGGGGGACTCTAGACCACGAGCAGTACTTC. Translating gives CASRGTLDHEQYF.